This T cell receptor beta chain is from a study of brain T cells in children with intractable seizures. Findings of the study overall: HCMV serostatus was not known, and viral specificity came from CDR3 similarity only.

TCRdb keeps only in-frame clones here, not all; method: immunoSEQ multiplex PCR. The table lists about 350,000 clones, 93% of them singletons. Time point reported: blood from clinic visit 5 months post-surgery; TSC patient then seizure free. Pre-surgery treatment included at least one anti-epileptic drug. Notes on this clone: The antigen is not known.

CDR1 MNHEY and CDR2 SMNVEV come from the germline V gene (reference sequence). CDR3 length equals 15 residues. Trimming removed 5 bases from V and 2 bases from J, with 15 bases in between. The sample consisted of peripheral blood, taken roughly 5 months after surgery. The chain uses TRBV27 and TRBJ1-2, with a possible D match to TRBD1 (5 bases). This clonotype was sampled from a boy less than two years old with tuberous sclerosis and intractable seizures. The CDR3 region is CASSPWEGRNYGYTF. In DNA, the CDR3 is TGTGCCAGCAGTCCATGGGAGGGGCGCAACTATGGCTACACCTTC.